Described below is a single TCR beta chain sequence and its context. Its target is unknown. This sample stems from a study of cytomegalovirus exposure and HLA in healthy donors. The method was immunoSEQ multiplex PCR; TCRdb's version includes in-frame clones alone and lacks a portion of them. Found here are some 110,000 clones, around 88% of them singletons; the top ten hold around 2%. The CDR3 spans 14 residues. CDR1 and CDR2 from the germline V gene are MNHEY and SVGAGI. V lost 5 bases to trimming and J lost 0 bases, with 9 bases between them. Study-wide results and limits: There were a few CMV-associated chains whose specificity for CMV antigens was confirmed in vitro. The listing of roughly 160 TCR beta chains classed them as cytomegalovirus-associated. Rare TCR sequences predominated, though certain public TCRs were found in many donors.

The V gene is TRBV6-5, the J gene TRBJ2-3; D is perhaps TRBD1 (6 bases). Source material: PBMCs. The source of this sequence is a man younger than 35 in good health and CMV-seronegative. The CDR3 DNA reads as TGTGCCAGCAGTCGACAGGTTAGCACAGATACGCAGTATTTT. This gives the protein CASSRQVSTDTQYF.